This T cell receptor (beta chain) was sequenced for a study of tissue T cells after allogeneic stem cell transplantation (dated by TCRdb to between 2022 and 2023). With respect to the entire study: If a tissue had multiple samples, a pathologist reviewed H&E sections so that samples with histologically apparent lymphocytes got priority for sequencing. TCR beta repertoires were profiled across many tissues obtained from research autopsies of patients with and without GVHD, as well as in mouse models of GVHD. The human arm was a prospective observational study without blinding or randomization.

The meaning of the sample's time point label: human tissue collected at research (rapid) autopsy. Three non-HCT comparator patients with other cancers, who had at least five GI tract samples and no known GI disease at death, were retrospectively selected. After a median post-mortem interval of roughly 9.4 hours, the autopsy tissues collected included GI sites spanning esophagus to rectum, along with liver, skin and lymphoid organs including spleen. Each autopsy specimen was bisected, with one portion flash-frozen in liquid nitrogen and the remainder formalin-fixed, and the outer muscle layers of GI specimens were removed. Genomic DNA was extracted from frozen tissues using the Mag-Bind Blood & Tissue DNA HDQ 96 Kit on a Chemagic 360 or the DNeasy Blood & Tissue Kit. Because of concern about red blood cell contamination, the extracted DNA went through further purification with the Genomic DNA Clean & Concentrator-25 kit.

As regards this clone: The specificity of this receptor is unknown. One base away there is no much larger clone; base qualities are not given.

Libraries were made using the immunoSEQ multiplex PCR assay. TCRbeta CDR3 sequencing was done by Adaptive Biotechnologies at survey depth, reporting CDR3 sequences, V/J genes, productive frequency and template counts. TCR beta CDR3 regions were amplified from genomic DNA instead of RNA. The original methods were these. Pairwise repertoire overlap between tissues was quantified with Jensen-Shannon divergence, where 1 means complete divergence and 0 identical. Based on pairwise JSD values, tissues were grouped by single-linkage agglomerative hierarchical clustering, and the results were shown as dendrograms. All patient samples were analyzed with GLIPH2 using simulation_depth 1000, kmer_min_depth 3 and cdr3_length_cutoff 8, and only groups containing more than two unique CDR3s were kept. A standardized tissue-overlap score was calculated by extrapolating Jaccard GLIPH-group overlap across patients to a standard repertoire size of 1000 clones. Linear mixed-effect models, with tissue as a fixed effect and individual as a random effect, were used to test how diversity related to clinical or experimental variables. In TCRdb, the immuneACCESS table is reduced to in-frame sequences with V and J assigned. These tables do not hold every clone; where another copy was compared, an unresolved V gene accounts for under half, and the others remain unexplained. V, J and clone size derive from that table, while D and trimming were established from the DNA sequence. This sample has 5,000 to 6,500 clones in its table, and approximately 70% of those were observed once. The ten largest clones take up about a quarter of the sample.

The paper's findings and limits, for the study overall: Within patients, how anatomically similar tissues were was a major factor shaping TCR repertoire composition, regardless of disease or transplant status. Only a few T cell clones appeared in more than one patient, yet motif-based clustering showed tissue-specific repertoire signatures that were shared between patients. The study did not establish which tissue TCRs were alloreactive or antigen-specific, and some clones may have been host cells that persisted. In both patients and mice, T cells from blood and spleen picked up only a limited part of the TCR repertoire that was detected in tissues. A small and clinically heterogeneous patient cohort was studied, and sampling depth was acknowledged as a limitation. No blood samples were available for the non-GVHD comparator patients.

At the junction V is shortened by 0 bases and J by 0 bases, with 7 bases in between. From a lookup of the germline V gene, CDR1 and CDR2 are SGDLS and YYNGEE. The CDR3 contains 15 residues, cysteine and phenylalanine counted. The kept DNA is CDR3 alone, 45 bases in frame from the first base. The V gene is TRBV9 and the J gene is TRBJ1-3; perhaps TRBD1 is the D gene, with 5 bases matching. The TCR originated in a woman aged 18-49 years with breast cancer. The sample in question was tissue from the stomach, obtained at autopsy. The DNA sequence is TGTGCCAGCAGCGTAGACCAGGGCTCTGGAAACACCATATATTTT. This yields the protein CASSVDQGSGNTIYF.